One and the same sample provided the 32 T cell receptor beta chains below, sequenced in a study of early T cells in non-severe SARS-CoV-2 infection. MiXCR, applied by TCRdb to the 5' RACE reads, yields one record per CDR3 protein. Of 85,000 to 100,000 distinct CDR3 sequences listed, approximately 17% are singletons. Sequencing was done on a sample of whole blood. The receptors here all came from an adult who was a healthcare worker with PCR-confirmed SARS-CoV-2 infection or an uninfected control (not recorded which).

The chain combines TRBV11-2 with TRBJ2-5, with 10 positions matching TRBD2. CDR1 SGHAT and CDR2 FQNNGV come from the germline V gene. V trimming: 3 bases; J trimming: 6 bases; junction bases outside the gene matches: 13. This CDR3 region has 17 residues. As DNA, the CDR3 is TGTGCCAGCAGCTTTCCGACTAGCGGGCCCCGATCCAAGACCCAGTACTTC. Translated: CASSFPTSGPRSKTQYF.

This clonotype showed up just a few times. The chain links TRBV6-2 or TRBV6-3 to TRBJ2-6; 7 bases fit TRBD1. The CDR3 consists of 15 residues. The ends lost 6 bases at V and 4 bases at J; junction bases unmatched: 6. Germline lookup yields CDR1 MNHEY and CDR2 SVGEGT. CDR3 amino acids: CASRTTGAGANVLTF. The CDR3 nucleotides are TGTGCCAGCAGAACCACAGGGGCCGGGGCCAACGTCCTGACTTTC.

The chain carries TRBV12-3 or TRBV12-4 and TRBJ2-7; TRBD1 or TRBD2 may be the D gene (5 bases each). The CDR3 has 13 residues. Trimming pared 7 bases from V and 3 bases from J, leaving 13 bases between. CDR3 protein: CASTPGRIYEQYF. CDR3 nucleotide sequence: TGTGCCAGCACCCCGGGACGGATCTACGAGCAGTACTTC.

The genes are TRBV6-1 and TRBJ1-1, with no clear D. Germline V gives CDR1 MNHNS, CDR2 SASEGT. The ends were cut back, 2 bases at V and 4 bases at J, with 14 bases in the middle. The CDR3 consists of 15 residues. The CDR3 bases are TGTGCCAGCAGTGAATTCATTGGATCGGGCACTGAAGCTTTCTTT. It yields the protein CASSEFIGSGTEAFF.

This clonotype has at least ten counts. This rearrangement joins TRBV29-1 to TRBJ1-2, with a weak D call TRBD1 (5 bases). Trimming cost V 7 bases and J 6 bases, with 15 bases left between them. The CDR3 covers 12 residues. CDR1 and CDR2 from the germline V gene are SQVTM and ANQGSEA. As DNA, the CDR3 is TGCAGCGCCCGGAGAGGGGACGATGGCTACACCTTC. The encoded protein is CSARRGDDGYTF.

The chain carries TRBV29-1 and TRBJ2-2, with TRBD1 identical over 8 bases. Germline assignment: CDR1 SQVTM and CDR2 ANQGSEA. The trim removed 6 bases at V and 7 bases at J, leaving 4 bases unmatched. The CDR3 sequence is 12 residues long. The CDR3 bases are TGCAGCGTCAACACAGGGGGCGGGGAGCTGTTTTTT. Amino acid sequence: CSVNTGGGELFF.

In DNA, the CDR3 is TGTGCCAGCAGCTTAGGTCCTAATTACAATGAGCAGTTCTTC. It translates to CASSLGPNYNEQFF. This sequence joins TRBV11-3 and TRBJ2-1; D remains unclear. The CDR3 is made up of 14 amino acids. The V end was cut by 1 base, the J end by 4 bases, with 8 bases between. The germline gives CDR1 SGHNT, CDR2 YENEEA.

J is TRBJ2-1 and V is TRBV29-1; D not resolved. V was trimmed by 4 bases and J by 0 bases, leaving 7 bases between them. This CDR3 is 13 amino acids long. Per germline, CDR1 SQVTM and CDR2 ANQGSEA. CDR3 nucleotides: TGCAGCGTTGTCGGGTCCTCCTACAATGAGCAGTTCTTC. Its protein is CSVVGSSYNEQFF.

This rearrangement joins TRBV6-2 or TRBV6-3 to TRBJ1-1; TRBD1 is a possible D gene (5 bases). CDR3 length: 13 residues. V was cut by 7 bases and J by 4 bases, with 13 bases left in between. Germline CDR1 MNHEY, CDR2 SVGEGT. Here the CDR3 reads CASTPGEGTEAFF. The CDR3 nucleotides are TGTGCCAGCACCCCGGGGGAAGGCACTGAAGCTTTCTTT.

This clonotype appeared a few times. This CDR3 is CASSQGQGADYGYTF. The CDR3 DNA follows: TGTGCCAGCAGCCAGGGACAGGGAGCGGACTATGGCTACACCTTC. This chain joins TRBV6-5 and TRBJ1-2; TRBD1 aligns across 9 bases. The CDR3 runs to 15 residues. Germline trimming cut 6 bases from V and 3 bases from J; bases unmatched to any gene: 8. Germline CDR1 MNHEY, CDR2 SVGAGI.

In this sample, this clonotype turned up a few times. The genes are TRBV12-3 or TRBV12-4 and TRBJ1-2; no clear D. CDR3 length equals 13 residues. The ends were cut back, 10 bases at V and 0 bases at J, with 12 bases in the middle. The CDR3: CATQPNSNYGYTF. The CDR3 coding sequence is TGTGCCACCCAACCTAATTCTAACTATGGCTACACCTTC.

The chain couples TRBV7-9 to TRBJ1-5, with 7 bases lining up with TRBD1. Trimming removed 0 bases from V and 4 bases from J; junction bases left unmatched: 15. CDR1 is SEHNR and CDR2 is FQNEAQ in the germline V gene (reference sequence). The CDR3 is 19 amino acids. CDR3 sequence reads: CASSLARDSDFGGNQPQHF. Written as DNA, the CDR3 is TGTGCCAGCAGCTTAGCCAGGGACAGTGATTTCGGGGGAAATCAGCCCCAGCATTTT.

In its sample, this clonotype was seen a few times. V gene TRBV18 combines with J gene TRBJ2-1; D is ambiguous. The CDR3 loop spans 15 amino acids. Germline lookup yields CDR1 KGHSH and CDR2 LQKENI. With 1 base removed from V and 0 bases from J, the gap between germline ends came to 7 bases. CDR3 sequence reads: CASSPQEVSYNEQFF. The CDR3 DNA reads as TGTGCCAGCTCACCACAGGAAGTCTCCTACAATGAGCAGTTCTTC.

The chain links TRBV28 to TRBJ2-1; D gene unclear. Germline V gene lookup returns CDR1 MDHEN and CDR2 SYDVKM. This CDR3 is built from 12 residues. The V end was cut by 1 base, the J end by 8 bases, with 6 bases between. CDR3 sequence reads: CASSLYDYEQFF. The DNA of the CDR3 is TGTGCCAGCAGTTTATACGACTATGAGCAGTTCTTC.

The chain combines TRBV20-1 with TRBJ2-4; D might be TRBD1 (6 bases). The germline gives CDR1 DFQATT, CDR2 SNEGSKA (reference sequence). Trimming stripped 0 bases from V and 1 base from J, with 7 bases between. CDR3 length equals 14 residues. CDR3 sequence: CSARDQGAKNIQYF. The CDR3 bases are TGCAGTGCTAGAGATCAGGGGGCCAAAAACATTCAGTACTTC.

The chain uses TRBV25-1 and TRBJ1-4; tentative D call: TRBD1 (6 bases). Germline values: CDR1 MGHDK, CDR2 SYGVNS. The germline V and J ends were trimmed by 9 bases and 7 bases, with 18 bases remaining between them. CDR3 length equals 14 residues. In DNA, the CDR3 is TGTGCCAGTGGCCGGGGGGGCGGTGGTGAAAAACTGTTTTTT. Translated: CASGRGGGGEKLFF. Full variable domain (remainder filled in from reference TRBV25-1 and TRBJ1-4): EADIYQTPRYLVIGTGKKITLECSQTMGHDKMYWYQQDPGMELHLIHYSYGVNSTEKGDLSSESTVSRIRTEHFPLTLESARPSHTSQYLCASGRGGGGEKLFFGSGTQLSVL.

This clonotype was recorded at least ten times. This chain uses TRBV7-9 with TRBJ2-1, with 7 bases that match TRBD1. The CDR3 has 16 residues. The V and J ends lost 5 bases and 2 bases, in that order; junction bases with no gene match: 9. In germline, CDR1 is SEHNR, CDR2 FQNEAQ (reference sequence). CDR3 nucleotides: TGTGCCAGCAGCAAACAGGGGATTGGAACCTACAATGAGCAGTTCTTC. It encodes CASSKQGIGTYNEQFF.

The chain carries TRBV7-9 and TRBJ2-1; 8 positions agree with TRBD2. CDR1 and CDR2 from the germline V gene are SEHNR and FQNEAQ (reference sequence). There are 15 residues in the CDR3. J was trimmed by 7 bases and V by 4 bases; bases with no gene match: 9. Here the CDR3 reads CASSSLRGARNEQFF. CDR3 bases: TGTGCCAGCAGCTCGCTGCGGGGGGCCCGAAATGAGCAGTTCTTC.

This clonotype was picked up many times. The chain links TRBV28 to TRBJ1-1; D is uncertain. Germline assignment: CDR1 MDHEN and CDR2 SYDVKM. The ends were cut back, 2 bases at V and 2 bases at J, with 6 bases in the middle. The CDR3 sequence is 13 residues long. CDR3 sequence (DNA): TGTGCCAGCAGTTTAACGTTAAACACTGAAGCTTTCTTT. It codes for CASSLTLNTEAFF.

This clonotype was seen once. The chain joins TRBV4-1 to TRBJ1-6; possibly TRBD1 for D (5 bases). V lost 0 bases and J 6 bases, leaving 12 bases between the germline ends. CDR3 size: 16 residues. Germline CDR1 is MGHRA and CDR2 is YSYEKL. The CDR3 reads CASSQDRGLINSPLHF. The CDR3 DNA reads as TGCGCCAGCAGCCAAGATCGGGGCCTGATTAATTCACCCCTCCACTTT.

The chain links TRBV20-1 to TRBJ2-3, with 9 bases fitting TRBD1. Germline assignment: CDR1 DFQATT and CDR2 SNEGSKA (reference sequence). The junction had 9 bases not matched to a gene; V was cut back by 5 bases and J by 0 bases. This CDR3 is built from 16 residues. This CDR3 reads CSAPTAGQGSTDTQYF. CDR3 nucleotides: TGCAGTGCTCCAACGGCGGGACAGGGAAGCACAGATACGCAGTATTTT.

This clonotype was detected only once. The chain couples TRBV28 to TRBJ2-3, with TRBD2 matching 8 bases. CDR3 length: 16 amino acids. CDR1 and CDR2 (germline): MDHEN, SYDVKM. After removal of 3 bases from V and 2 bases from J, the junction contained 7 bases not matched to a gene. CDR3: CASSFSPSGYTDTQYF. CDR3 nucleotides: TGTGCCAGCAGTTTCTCGCCTAGCGGGTACACAGATACGCAGTATTTT.

This clonotype was counted only a few times. The rearrangement joins TRBV29-1 to TRBJ1-2; 8 bases fit TRBD1. The CDR3 runs 13 residues. Losses at the gene ends were 7 bases for V and 0 bases for J; bases not matched to a gene: 4. Germline values: CDR1 SQVTM, CDR2 ANQGSEA. The DNA of the CDR3 is TGCAGCGCTGGACAGGGTACTAACTATGGCTACACCTTC. Protein: CSAGQGTNYGYTF. Combining the CDR3 with reference TRBV29-1 and TRBJ1-2 gives the whole variable domain SAVISQKPSRDICQRGTSLTIQCQVDSQVTMMFWYRQQPGQSLTLIATANQGSEATYESGFVIDKFPISRPNLTFSTLTVSNMSPEDSSIYLCSAGQGTNYGYTFGSGTRLTVV.

This clonotype was detected many times. V is TRBV7-9 and J is TRBJ1-4; D gene uncertain. Germline V gives CDR1 SEHNR, CDR2 FQNEAQ (reference sequence). Between the trimmed V and J ends, which lost 0 bases and 6 bases, there was a span of 5 bases. This CDR3 comprises 13 residues. Here the CDR3 reads CASSLAGDEKLFF. The CDR3 nucleotides are TGTGCCAGCAGCTTAGCGGGCGATGAAAAACTGTTTTTT. Drawing the rest from reference TRBV7-9 and TRBJ1-4, the complete variable domain is DTGVSQNPRHKITKRGQNVTFRCDPISEHNRLYWYRQTLGQGPEFLTYFQNEAQLEKSRLLSDRFSAERPKGSFSTLEIQRTEQGDSAMYLCASSLAGDEKLFFGSGTQLSVL.

The table lists this clonotype with a few counts. The chain uses TRBV19 and TRBJ1-2, with 7 bases lining up with TRBD1. After removal of 4 bases from V and 5 bases from J, the junction contained 7 bases not matched to a gene. Germline CDR1 and CDR2: LNHDA and SQIVND (reference sequence). The CDR3 is 14 residues long. In nucleotides, the CDR3 is TGTGCCAGTAGTACCCTAGGGACAGATTATGGCTACACCTTC. It encodes CASSTLGTDYGYTF.

This chain uses TRBV29-1 with TRBJ2-2; 8 bases agree with TRBD1. The V segment lost 3 bases and the J segment 5 bases; nucleotides outside the gene matches: 2. Germline values: CDR1 SQVTM, CDR2 ANQGSEA. This CDR3 has 13 amino acids. CDR3 nucleotide sequence: TGCAGCGTTGATGACAGGGGAACCGGGGAGCTGTTTTTT. This encodes CSVDDRGTGELFF.

The chain has TRBV2 and TRBJ2-2; TRBD1 aligns across 7 bases. The germline V gene encodes CDR1 SNHLY and CDR2 FYNNEI. V was clipped by 10 bases and J by 4 bases; unmatched bases: 6. The CDR3 has 13 amino acids. The CDR3 here is CATTTGTTGELFF. The CDR3 bases are TGTGCCACTACGACAGGGACCACCGGGGAGCTGTTTTTT.

The chain links TRBV6-2 or TRBV6-3 to TRBJ1-6, with no clear D. The V gene lost 0 bases and the J gene lost 8 bases, with 17 bases spanning the gap. The CDR3 spans 17 residues. Germline V gene lookup returns CDR1 MNHEY and CDR2 SVGEGT. CDR3 sequence (DNA): TGTGCCAGCAGTTACTCGTCCGGTCCTGCCAGGTATTCACCCCTCCACTTT. This translates into CASSYSSGPARYSPLHF.

This clonotype was counted a few times. The chain couples TRBV28 to TRBJ1-1, with TRBD1 identical over 8 bases. Germline CDR1 reads MDHEN; CDR2 reads SYDVKM. This CDR3 is 14 amino acids long. V gave up 6 bases and J gave up 5 bases; unmatched junction bases: 8. CDR3 in DNA: TGTGCCAGCAGGCGGCCTTGGACAGGGACTGAAGCTTTCTTT. Protein: CASRRPWTGTEAFF. Together with reference TRBV28 and TRBJ1-1, the CDR3 gives the full variable domain: DVKVTQSSRYLVKRTGEKVFLECVQDMDHENMFWYRQDPGLGLRLIYFSYDVKMKEKGDIPEGYSVSREKKERFSLILESASTNQTSMYLCASRRPWTGTEAFFGQGTRLTVV.

J is TRBJ2-2 and V is TRBV7-9, with 8 bases matching TRBD2. The CDR3 is 17 amino acids. CDR1 is SEHNR, CDR2 FQNEAQ, per germline (reference sequence). Trimming at V came to 4 bases and at J to 3 bases, leaving 10 bases not matched to a gene. The CDR3 sequence is CASSSLMSGSYTGELFF. CDR3 nucleotide sequence: TGTGCCAGCAGCTCCCTTATGAGCGGGAGTTACACCGGGGAGCTGTTTTTT.

In this sample, this clonotype turned up once. The V call is TRBV29-1, the J call TRBJ2-1, with 7 bases identical to TRBD1. With 8 bases clipped from V and 6 bases from J, the junction kept 13 bases outside the gene matches. This CDR3 has 14 residues. CDR1 is SQVTM and CDR2 is ANQGSEA in the germline V gene. The CDR3 protein is CSTVRDRLINEQFF. The CDR3 DNA reads as TGCAGCACCGTCCGGGACAGACTCATCAATGAGCAGTTCTTC.

The CDR3: CASGRLQGWDTGELFF. The DNA of the CDR3 is TGTGCCAGCGGTAGATTGCAGGGGTGGGACACCGGGGAGCTGTTTTTT. The gene calls are TRBV2 and TRBJ2-2; maybe TRBD1 (6 bases). The V gene lost 8 bases and the J gene lost 3 bases, with 19 bases spanning the gap. The CDR3 runs to 16 residues. Per germline, CDR1 SNHLY and CDR2 FYNNEI. The full variable domain, with the rest looked up from reference TRBV2 and TRBJ2-2, is EPEVTQTPSHQVTQMGQEVILRCVPISNHLYFYWYRQILGQKVEFLVSFYNNEISEKSEIFDDQFSVERPDGSNFTLKIRSTKLEDSAMYFCASGRLQGWDTGELFFGEGSRLTVL.